This T cell receptor (beta chain) was observed in a study of identical twins. Overall study findings and caveats: Fewer insertions marked abundant cord blood beta clonotypes; young adult naive trended weakly, memory not at all. Zero-insertion analyses were open to partial confounding by invariant MAIT and iNKT cells.

This clonotype was seen once. Its antigen is still unknown. TCRdb itself ran the 5' RACE reads through MiXCR, one entry per CDR3 protein. Of 540,000 or so distinct CDR3 sequences in the sample, 20% to 25% were seen once. CDR1 and CDR2 from the germline V gene are KGHDR and SFDVKD. This CDR3 has 15 residues. The V gene lost 4 bases and the J gene lost 1 base, with 10 bases spanning the gap. The same data also contributed to another study, on yellow fever vaccine responses in identical twins.

Specimen: CD4+ T cells sorted from blood. The rearrangement uses TRBV24-1 and TRBJ1-5, with D unclear. The sequence was collected from a woman in her late teens or twenties in good health. Here the CDR3 DNA reads TGTGCCACCAGTGACCCGTCCGGGAGCAATCAGCCCCAGCATTTT. Its translation is CATSDPSGSNQPQHF.